The 26 T cell receptor beta chains presented below share a single source sample, sequenced in a study of cytomegalovirus exposure and HLA in healthy donors. This table comes from immunoSEQ multiplex PCR, and its TCRdb copy is limited to in-frame clones, with some not included. The sample carries more than 140,000 clones, about 89% recorded once. The sample comprised PBMCs. The receptors were sampled from a woman aged 18 to 35 in good health and CMV-seropositive.

The gene calls are TRBV5-1 and TRBJ2-7, with 12 bases matching TRBD2. Trimming at V came to 4 bases and at J to 4 bases, leaving 6 bases not matched to a gene. CDR1 and CDR2 (germline): SGHRS, YFSETQ. The CDR3 length is 15 residues. The CDR3 DNA reads TGCGCCAGCAGCCCCAGGACTAGCGGGGCATACGAGCAGTACTTC. Protein: CASSPRTSGAYEQYF. Drawing the rest from reference TRBV5-1 and TRBJ2-7, the complete variable domain is KAGVTQTPRYLIKTRGQQVTLSCSPISGHRSVSWYQQTPGQGLQFLFEYFSETQRNKGNFPGRFSGRQFSNSRSEMNVSTLELGDSALYLCASSPRTSGAYEQYFGPGTRLTVT.

The J gene is TRBJ2-5, the V gene TRBV11-3; TRBD1 aligns across 7 bases. Germline trimming cut 5 bases from V and 4 bases from J; bases unmatched to any gene: 4. CDR1 and CDR2 from the germline V gene are SGHNT and YENEEA. The CDR3 has 13 amino acids. The CDR3, as DNA: TGTGCCAGCAGCAGACAGGGTGGAGAGACCCAGTACTTC. This translates into CASSRQGGETQYF.

The chain combines TRBV11-2 with TRBJ1-1; weak D call: TRBD1 (5 bases). CDR1 is SGHAT and CDR2 is FQNNGV in the germline V gene. The CDR3 loop spans 16 amino acids. Trimming removed 1 base from V and 3 bases from J, with 15 bases in between. Here the CDR3 reads CASSLVGGRRDTEAFF. CDR3 bases: TGTGCCAGCAGCTTAGTCGGGGGACGGCGGGACACTGAAGCTTTCTTT.

The genes are TRBV5-4 and TRBJ2-7; tentatively, D is TRBD2 (6 bases). Trimming removed 3 bases from V and 4 bases from J, with 14 bases in between. The CDR3 is 14 residues long. Germline CDR1 is SGHNT and CDR2 is YYREEE (reference sequence). The CDR3 nucleotides are TGTGCCAGCAGCTCTACCGGGAGAGAATACGAGCAGTACTTC. Amino acids: CASSSTGREYEQYF.

This sequence joins TRBV6-5 and TRBJ1-1, with TRBD1 as a possible D gene (6 bases). The germline gives CDR1 MNHEY, CDR2 SVGAGI. Trimming stripped 2 bases from V and 2 bases from J, with 6 bases between. CDR3 length: 13 residues. The CDR3 nucleotides read TGTGCCAGCAGTTACGGGGGCAACACTGAAGCTTTCTTT. Its translation: CASSYGGNTEAFF.

The chain combines TRBV30 with TRBJ2-1, with TRBD2 as a possible D gene (6 bases). Trimming took off 4 bases at V and 6 bases at J, with 13 bases between the two ends. The CDR3 is made up of 13 amino acids. Germline CDR1 GTSNPN, CDR2 SVGIG (reference sequence). The CDR3 DNA is TGTGCCTGGAACCGGGACTGGTCCAATGAGCAGTTCTTC. Translation gives CAWNRDWSNEQFF.

The V call is TRBV30, the J call TRBJ2-7; TRBD1 aligns across 7 bases. V was clipped by 4 bases and J by 6 bases; unmatched bases: 9. Germline lookup yields CDR1 GTSNPN and CDR2 SVGIG (reference sequence). This CDR3 spans 13 amino acids. CDR3 loop: CAWTYRGRIEQYF. In DNA, the CDR3 is TGTGCCTGGACTTACAGGGGCCGCATCGAGCAGTACTTC.

The chain has TRBV29-1 and TRBJ2-7; the D gene is possibly TRBD2 (7 bases). The CDR3 totals 13 residues. Germline values: CDR1 SQVTM, CDR2 ANQGSEA. V dropped 6 bases and J dropped 5 bases, with 17 bases sitting between them. CDR3 loop: CSVHGGGGDEQYF. CDR3 nucleotide sequence: TGCAGCGTCCACGGCGGCGGGGGCGACGAGCAGTACTTC.

This chain uses TRBV6-1 with TRBJ1-5, with D possibly matching TRBD1 (5 bases). Trimming took off 2 bases at V and 0 bases at J, with 8 bases between the two ends. Germline V gene data show CDR1 as MNHNS and CDR2 as SASEGT. This CDR3 spans 15 amino acids. The CDR3 here is CASSEQGYSNQPQHF. In DNA form, the CDR3 reads TGTGCCAGCAGTGAACAGGGTTATAGCAATCAGCCCCAGCATTTT.

The rearrangement uses TRBV4-1 and TRBJ2-1; 9 bases match TRBD2. CDR1 and CDR2 (germline): MGHRA, YSYEKL. The ends lost 0 bases at V and 5 bases at J; junction bases unmatched: 8. The CDR3 is 17 residues long. CDR3 nucleotide sequence: TGCGCCAGCAGCCAAGATTGGAGAGCTAGCGGGGACAATGAGCAGTTCTTC. This sequence encodes CASSQDWRASGDNEQFF.

This rearrangement joins TRBV19 to TRBJ2-3; the match to TRBD2 covers 10 bases. The V and J ends lost 6 bases and 7 bases, in that order; junction bases with no gene match: 13. The germline gives CDR1 LNHDA, CDR2 SQIVND (reference sequence). CDR3 length equals 16 residues. CDR3 sequence: CASRRGLADLTHTQYF. The DNA for the CDR3 is TGTGCCAGTAGACGCGGACTAGCGGACCTCACGCATACGCAGTATTTT.

This chain joins TRBV5-8 and TRBJ2-7; TRBD2 aligns across 13 bases. Germline V gene data show CDR1 as SGHTS and CDR2 as YDEGEE. The CDR3 contains 17 residues. V shed 6 bases, J shed 0 bases, and the junction held 9 bases outside the gene matches. The DNA of the CDR3 is TGTGCCAGCATCCCCGGGACTAGCGGGACCTACTCCTACGAGCAGTACTTC. This sequence encodes CASIPGTSGTYSYEQYF.

This rearrangement joins TRBV5-6 to TRBJ2-7; perhaps TRBD2 as D (5 bases). V lost 3 bases and J lost 5, with 18 bases in between. The CDR3 is 15 residues long. Germline V gene sequence: CDR1 SGHDT, CDR2 YYEEEE. The CDR3 region is CASSYRSAASNEQYF. CDR3 sequence (DNA): TGTGCCAGCAGCTACCGGTCAGCGGCATCGAACGAGCAGTACTTC.

The chain links TRBV6-1 to TRBJ2-1; 14 bases agree with TRBD2. The CDR3 has 18 residues. With V trimmed by 4 bases and J by 4 bases, 9 bases remained unmatched. CDR1 and CDR2 (germline): MNHNS, SASEGT. The CDR3, as DNA: TGTGCCAGCAGTGGACTAGCGGGAGGGCCTATGGGGTACAATGAGCAGTTCTTC. Protein product: CASSGLAGGPMGYNEQFF.

The chain has TRBV9 and TRBJ2-3, with D possibly matching TRBD2 (5 bases). The germline gives CDR1 SGDLS, CDR2 YYNGEE. V gave up 2 bases and J gave up 3 bases, with 10 bases separating them. This CDR3 has 14 residues. In DNA, the CDR3 is TGTGCCAGCAGCGTTTCGGGAATGACAGATACGCAGTATTTT. This gives the protein CASSVSGMTDTQYF.

This clone was observed a single time. V and J are TRBV7-8 and TRBJ2-1; D is possibly TRBD1 (6 bases). Per the germline V gene, CDR1 is SGHVS and CDR2 is FQNEAQ. The V end was cut by 3 bases, the J end by 0 bases, with 21 bases between. The CDR3 contains 19 residues. CDR3 sequence: CASSLVPRGIGGSYNEQFF. The CDR3 DNA reads as TGTGCCAGCAGCTTGGTCCCTAGGGGGATAGGAGGCTCCTACAATGAGCAGTTCTTC.

This chain connects TRBV6-4 to TRBJ2-5, with D possibly TRBD2 on 6 matching bases. Germline loops: CDR1 MRHNA, CDR2 SNTAGT. This CDR3 is built from 13 residues. The germline V and J ends were trimmed by 0 bases and 7 bases, with 9 bases remaining between them. The CDR3 is CASSDSQGGTQYF. For the CDR3, the DNA is TGTGCCAGCAGTGACTCCCAGGGAGGGACCCAGTACTTC.

The rearrangement uses TRBV6-5 and TRBJ2-5; 7 nucleotides line up with TRBD2. This CDR3 is 15 amino acids long. V was clipped by 0 bases and J by 5 bases; unmatched bases: 6. CDR1 and CDR2 (germline): MNHEY, SVGAGI. This chain's CDR3 is CASSYSAGVGETQYF. CDR3 DNA sequence: TGTGCCAGCAGTTACTCGGCGGGAGTAGGTGAGACCCAGTACTTC.

This clone appeared a few times. The gene calls are TRBV25-1 and TRBJ1-5; D unresolved. Germline assignment: CDR1 MGHDK and CDR2 SYGVNS. The CDR3 has 14 amino acids. V lost 1 base and J lost 6, with 10 bases in between. In nucleotides, the CDR3 is TGTGCCAGCAGTGAATTGGGTGAGGGTCAGCCCCAGCATTTT. Translation: CASSELGEGQPQHF.

The J gene is TRBJ2-2, the V gene TRBV5-1; 9 bases are shared with TRBD2. This CDR3 region has 16 residues. Trimming removed 4 bases from V and 1 base from J; junction bases left unmatched: 5. From germline, CDR1 is SGHRS and CDR2 YFSETQ. The CDR3 here is CASSRSTSGNTGELFF. In DNA form, the CDR3 reads TGCGCCAGCAGCCGGTCGACTAGCGGGAACACCGGGGAGCTGTTTTTT.

The rearrangement uses TRBV30 and TRBJ1-3, with 7 bases aligning to TRBD1. In germline, CDR1 is GTSNPN, CDR2 SVGIG (reference sequence). The CDR3 sequence is 15 residues long. The V segment lost 6 bases and the J segment 0 bases; nucleotides outside the gene matches: 8. The CDR3 loop reads CACLGTVSSGNTIYF. In nucleotides, the CDR3 is TGTGCCTGTCTCGGGACAGTAAGCTCTGGAAACACCATATATTTT.

V gene TRBV7-9 combines with J gene TRBJ2-7; no clear D. Germline CDR1 is SEHNR and CDR2 is FQNEAQ (reference sequence). Trimming shortened V by 2 bases and J by 1 base, and 6 bases separated the two germline ends. The CDR3 loop spans 13 amino acids. CDR3 in DNA: TGTGCCAGCAGCTTAATACGGTCCTACGAGCAGTACTTC. Translated, it gives CASSLIRSYEQYF.

The chain is built from TRBV12-5 and TRBJ2-4; 7 bases line up with TRBD2. The CDR3 consists of 13 residues. In germline, CDR1 is LGHNT, CDR2 FRNRAP. J lost 8 bases, V lost 3 bases, and 4 bases had no gene match. The CDR3 protein is CASGFLGGDIQYF. The CDR3 nucleotides read TGTGCTAGTGGTTTCCTGGGAGGGGACATTCAGTACTTC.

The V and J genes are TRBV6-5 and TRBJ1-1; TRBD1 aligns across 9 bases. CDR1 is MNHEY and CDR2 is SVGAGI in the germline V gene. The CDR3 contains 16 residues. Unmatched junction bases numbered 10, after V lost 4 bases and J lost 4 bases. The CDR3 loop reads CASSFLSGTGITEAFF. CDR3 in DNA: TGTGCCAGCAGTTTTCTTAGTGGGACAGGGATCACTGAAGCTTTCTTT.

The rearrangement links TRBV9 to TRBJ1-3; D perhaps matches TRBD1 (6 bases). There are 15 residues in the CDR3. CDR1 and CDR2 from the germline V gene are SGDLS and YYNGEE. The V and J ends lost 3 bases and 0 bases respectively, with 10 bases between them. The CDR3 here is CASSGGGNSGNTIYF. DNA for the CDR3: TGTGCCAGCAGCGGAGGGGGTAACTCTGGAAACACCATATATTTT. The whole variable domain, filled in from reference TRBV9 and TRBJ1-3, reads DSGVTQTPKHLITATGQRVTLRCSPRSGDLSVYWYQQSLDQGLQFLIQYYNGEERAKGNILERFSAQQFPDLHSELNLSSLELGDSALYFCASSGGGNSGNTIYFGEGSWLTVV.

About this clone itself: With a much larger clone just one base away, this may be a read error. This sequence joins TRBV2 and TRBJ1-4; 9 bases line up with TRBD1. This CDR3 has 14 amino acids. Germline CDR1 is SNHLY and CDR2 is FYNNEI. J was trimmed by 6 bases and V by 5 bases; bases with no gene match: 4. The DNA for the CDR3 is TGTGCCAGCAGTCCCCGGACAGGGGATGAAAAACTGTTTTTT. It translates to CASSPRTGDEKLFF.